The 23 T cell receptor beta chains reported below all come from one sample, sequenced in a study of T cells in Graves' hyperthyroidism and ophthalmopathy (dated by TCRdb to between 2019 and 2020). Libraries were constructed by multiplex PCR. These reads were obtained on an Illumina HiSeq 2000. The TCR beta CDR3 regions were amplified from RNA transcripts. A first-round RT-PCR of the TCR CDR3 used the HTBI primer set with the Qiagen OneStep RT-PCR kit. Using fastp at Q25 and MiXCR, TCRdb reprocessed the public reads and kept productive beta chains. Every distinct CDR3 protein forms one entry, paired with its most common genes and DNA. This sample lists fewer than 650,000 distinct CDR3 sequences; 40% to 50% were detected once. 35% to 50% of the sample comes from the top ten. The specimen was peripheral blood or thyroid tissue (not recorded which). The receptor source for this set is an adult woman with Graves' disease, either hyperthyroidism or ophthalmopathy (not recorded which).

This clonotype has ten or more counts. V gene TRBV6-1 combines with J gene TRBJ2-5; TRBD1 matches 8 bases. The length of the CDR3 is 15 residues. CDR1 and CDR2 (germline): MNHNS, SASEGT. J lost 5 bases, V lost 0 bases, and 5 bases had no gene match. The DNA for the CDR3 is TGTGCCAGCAGTGAAGCGGTCAGGGGGCAGGAGACCCAGTACTTC. Translating gives CASSEAVRGQETQYF.

V and J are TRBV4-2 and TRBJ1-6; no firm D call. V shed 0 bases and J shed 0 bases, with 12 bases lying between them. The germline V gene encodes CDR1 LGHNA and CDR2 YNFKEQ. The CDR3 loop spans 18 amino acids. As DNA, the CDR3 is TGTGCCAGCAGCCAAGATTTGGCGCAGAGCTCCTATAATTCACCCCTCCACTTT. Protein: CASSQDLAQSSYNSPLHF.

The chain employs TRBV6-6 and TRBJ2-3; D not resolved. This CDR3 comprises 13 residues. The germline gives CDR1 MNHNY, CDR2 SVGAGI (reference sequence). Between the trimmed V and J ends, which lost 5 bases and 1 base, there was a span of 7 bases. The CDR3 DNA reads TGTGCCAGCAGTCAACCCGGCACAGATACGCAGTATTTT. Encoded protein: CASSQPGTDTQYF.

This clonotype was detected many times. The chain recombines TRBV5-1 with TRBJ2-5; 8 bases match TRBD2. CDR1 is SGHRS and CDR2 is YFSETQ in the germline V gene. This CDR3 contains 14 residues. The ends lost 4 bases at V and 5 bases at J; junction bases unmatched: 7. CDR3 residues: CASSREGTEETQYF. CDR3 sequence (DNA): TGCGCCAGCAGCCGGGAGGGAACGGAGGAGACCCAGTACTTC.

This rearrangement joins TRBV7-9 to TRBJ1-1; D is ambiguous. This CDR3 region has 15 residues. V shed 5 bases and J shed 2 bases, with 15 bases lying between them. The germline CDR1 and CDR2 sequences are SEHNR and FQNEAQ (reference sequence). The CDR3 nucleotides are TGTGCCAGCAGCAAAGGAGCAGGAACCAACACTGAAGCTTTCTTT. Translating gives CASSKGAGTNTEAFF.

This clonotype appeared many times. The chain employs TRBV19 and TRBJ1-5, with 7 bases lining up with TRBD1. From germline, CDR1 is LNHDA and CDR2 SQIVND (reference sequence). V was clipped by 7 bases and J by 7 bases; unmatched bases: 10. The CDR3 sequence is 14 residues long. The CDR3 sequence: CASTQTGKGQPQHF. In nucleotides, the CDR3 is TGTGCCAGTACCCAGACAGGGAAAGGGCAGCCCCAGCATTTT.

This clonotype showed up just once. For the CDR3, the DNA is TGTGCCAGCAGCTTACCGGTATATCTGGAGCAGTACTTC. Translating it yields CASSLPVYLEQYF. The chain uses TRBV7-9 and TRBJ2-7, with D unresolved. The length of the CDR3 is 13 residues. The V and J ends lost 2 bases and 7 bases respectively, with 12 bases between them. Per germline, CDR1 SEHNR and CDR2 FQNEAQ (reference sequence).

This CDR3 is CASSDRAGGARWETQYF. In DNA form, the CDR3 reads TGTGCCAGCAGTGACAGGGCGGGAGGAGCGAGGTGGGAGACCCAGTACTTC. The J gene is TRBJ2-5, the V gene TRBV2; 8 bases fit TRBD2. V shed 3 bases and J 5 bases; nucleotides not matched to a gene: 14. The CDR3 sequence is 17 residues long. Germline V gene data show CDR1 as SNHLY and CDR2 as FYNNEI.

This clonotype came up many times. The V and J genes are TRBV15 and TRBJ2-5; weak D call: TRBD2 (7 bases). This CDR3 comprises 19 residues. CDR1 LNHNV and CDR2 YYDKDF come from the germline V gene (reference sequence). The V end was cut by 0 bases, the J end by 1 base, with 21 bases between. CDR3 bases: TGTGCCACCAGCAGAGATCCATCGGGGGCTAGCGGCCTCCAAGAGACCCAGTACTTC. It specifies CATSRDPSGASGLQETQYF.

This clonotype was recorded once. This chain links TRBV29-1 with TRBJ2-7; 7 bases are shared with TRBD2. This CDR3 is built from 12 residues. Germline V gives CDR1 SQVTM, CDR2 ANQGSEA. V dropped 7 bases and J dropped 6; count of bases not matched to a gene: 9. The CDR3 DNA reads as TGCAGCGGCGGGGAGGGTCTGGGCGAGCAGTACTTC. This gives the protein CSGGEGLGEQYF.

The chain couples TRBV7-8 to TRBJ2-2; D call uncertain. Looked up from germline, CDR1 is SGHVS and CDR2 is FQNEAQ. The CDR3 runs 13 residues. Trimming removed 4 bases from V and 10 bases from J, with 13 bases in between. Written as DNA, the CDR3 is TGTGCCAGCAGCTCCGTGGTCTCGGAGGAGCTGTTTTTT. Translated, it gives CASSSVVSEELFF.

At least ten counts were recorded for this clonotype. The chain has TRBV7-8 and TRBJ1-1; D is ambiguous. V gave up 3 bases and J gave up 1 base, with 6 bases separating them. The CDR3 sequence is 13 residues long. Germline assignment: CDR1 SGHVS and CDR2 FQNEAQ. The CDR3 sequence is CASSFIRNTEAFF. Written as DNA, the CDR3 is TGTGCCAGCAGCTTCATCAGGAACACTGAAGCTTTCTTT.

Here the CDR3 DNA reads TGCAGTGCCTTCCCGGGACACCGTAACTATGGCTACACCTTC. It codes for CSAFPGHRNYGYTF. The chain links TRBV20-1 to TRBJ1-2; perhaps TRBD1 as D (6 bases). Germline V lookup: CDR1 DFQATT, CDR2 SNEGSKA (reference sequence). V was trimmed by 6 bases and J by 1 base, leaving 15 bases between them. The CDR3 is 14 residues long.

On this clonotype itself: One junction end disagrees with the germline gene, perhaps due to a read error. V and J are TRBV7-9 and TRBJ2-7; D might be TRBD1 (5 bases). CDR1 is SEHNR, CDR2 FQNEAQ, per germline (reference sequence). The CDR3 sequence is 14 residues long. The CDR3 DNA sequence: TGTGCCAACAGCTTCTTGGCAGGGCGGTACGAGCAGTACTTC. Translated, it gives CANSFLAGRYEQYF.

This chain joins TRBV28 and TRBJ1-6, with no clear D. The length of the CDR3 is 12 residues. V lost 8 bases and J lost 12, with 14 bases in between. In germline, CDR1 is MDHEN, CDR2 SYDVKM. The CDR3 loop reads CASASRVLPLHF. The CDR3 region has the DNA TGTGCCAGCGCATCAAGGGTCTTACCCCTCCACTTT. The full variable domain, with the rest looked up from reference TRBV28 and TRBJ1-6, is DVKVTQSSRYLVKRTGEKVFLECVQDMDHENMFWYRQDPGLGLRLIYFSYDVKMKEKGDIPEGYSVSREKKERFSLILESASTNQTSMYLCASASRVLPLHFGNGTRLTVT.

The chain uses TRBV29-1 and TRBJ2-7; tentatively, D is TRBD1 or TRBD2 (5 bases each). V was trimmed by 8 bases and J by 5 bases, leaving 16 bases between them. Germline lookup yields CDR1 SQVTM and CDR2 ANQGSEA. The CDR3 totals 12 residues. CDR3 sequence reads: CSLDGTPNEQYF. CDR3 DNA: TGCAGCTTGGACGGGACCCCTAACGAGCAGTACTTC.

V and J are TRBV11-2 and TRBJ2-5; 7 nucleotides match TRBD2. The V gene's germline CDR1 is SGHAT and CDR2 FQNNGV. V lost 1 base to trimming and J lost 5 bases; unmatched junction nucleotides: 10. The CDR3 consists of 16 residues. The CDR3 nucleotides read TGTGCCAGCAGCTTAGTACCGCAGGGAGGGCAGGAGACCCAGTACTTC. This sequence encodes CASSLVPQGGQETQYF.

CDR3 in DNA: TGTGCCAGCAGCTTAGATCGACGGAGCTATGGCTACACCTTC. This gives the protein CASSLDRRSYGYTF. The V and J genes are TRBV7-2 and TRBJ1-2; D unclear. The CDR3 consists of 14 residues. In germline, CDR1 is SGHTA, CDR2 FQGNSA. The V and J ends lost 1 base and 4 bases respectively, with 10 bases between them.

The V and J genes are TRBV7-2 and TRBJ2-5; D ambiguous. The V gene lost 3 bases and the J gene lost 7 bases, with 12 bases spanning the gap. This CDR3 comprises 13 residues. Looked up from germline, CDR1 is SGHTA and CDR2 is FQGNSA. CDR3 in DNA: TGTGCCAGCAGCTTCCAGGAGACGGGGACCCAGTACTTC. It translates to CASSFQETGTQYF.

V and J are TRBV11-2 and TRBJ1-1; perhaps TRBD1 as D (6 bases). This CDR3 is 15 amino acids long. Germline loops: CDR1 SGHAT, CDR2 FQNNGV. Trimming removed 5 bases at V and 5 bases at J, with 18 bases between. This chain's CDR3 is CASSHRQGFKTEAFF. The CDR3 region has the DNA TGTGCCAGCAGCCATAGGCAGGGGTTTAAGACTGAAGCTTTCTTT.

V and J are TRBV19 and TRBJ2-7; TRBD1 might be the D (6 bases). Germline CDR1 and CDR2: LNHDA and SQIVND (reference sequence). This CDR3 has 13 amino acids. V gave up 4 bases and J gave up 3 bases, with 10 bases separating them. The DNA of the CDR3 is TGTGCCAGTAGTACCAAAGGGGGCTACGAGCAGTACTTC. It translates to CASSTKGGYEQYF.

The chain has TRBV10-3 and TRBJ2-5; 8 nucleotides line up with TRBD1. This CDR3 has 14 amino acids. CDR1 and CDR2 from the germline V gene are ENHRY and SYGVKD. Germline trimming cut 6 bases from V and 4 bases from J; bases unmatched to any gene: 7. DNA of the CDR3: TGTGCCATCAGCAATTCAGGGGGCGCAGAGACCCAGTACTTC. Translation: CAISNSGGAETQYF.

This clonotype was seen at least ten times. The rearrangement joins TRBV5-1 to TRBJ1-2; TRBD1 might be the D (6 bases). The germline V and J ends were trimmed by 4 bases and 2 bases, with 12 bases remaining between them. Germline-derived CDR1 and CDR2 are SGHRS and YFSETQ. The CDR3 runs 14 residues. CDR3 sequence reads: CASSGQSLNYGYTF. The CDR3 coding sequence is TGCGCCAGCAGCGGACAGAGTCTAAACTATGGCTACACCTTC.